This T cell receptor beta chain was captured in a study of Graves' ophthalmopathy and Graves' hyperthyroidism. As the template, RNA transcripts were used to amplify TCR beta CDR3 regions. Scientists carried out first-round RT-PCR using HTBI primers and then a second-round multiplex PCR. TCRdb reprocessed the multiplex PCR reads with MiXCR, giving one entry per CDR3 protein. The table records about 390,000 distinct CDR3 sequences, 15% to 17% of them present only once. This clonotype was observed a few times. Trimming shortened V by 2 bases and J by 4 bases, and 6 bases separated the two germline ends. From germline, CDR1 is DFQATT and CDR2 SNEGSKA (reference sequence). This CDR3 has 11 amino acids.

V usage is TRBV20-1 and J usage is TRBJ2-7; D gene unclear. The sequenced material came from peripheral blood. The TCR comes from a woman in her late teens or twenties with stable Graves' hyperthyroidism. The CDR3, as DNA: TGCAGTGCTAGAAGCCTTTACGAGCAGTACTTC. It translates to CSARSLYEQYF.